Below, 7 T cell receptor beta chains from the same sample are listed, as sequenced in a study of T cells after yellow fever vaccination. TCRdb processed the 5' RACE reads anew with MiXCR; each CDR3 protein has one entry. Among a few hundred thousand distinct CDR3 sequences, about 8.7% were seen once, and the ten largest hold roughly 18%. Sequenced here: PBMCs, sampled on the day of the first yellow fever vaccination. Every receptor here comes from a man between 18 and 35 years old who received the YFV17D yellow fever vaccine.

This sequence joins TRBV12-3 or TRBV12-4 and TRBJ1-5; D gene unclear. Trimming took off 3 bases at V and 6 bases at J, with 15 bases between the two ends. The CDR3 is made up of 15 amino acids. CDR3 amino acids: CASSLISSGSQPQHF. DNA for the CDR3: TGTGCCAGCAGTTTGATTTCGAGTGGAAGTCAGCCCCAGCATTTT.

The gene calls are TRBV5-1 and TRBJ2-2; 8 bases are a match to TRBD1. J was trimmed by 4 bases and V by 0 bases; bases with no gene match: 2. CDR1 is SGHRS, CDR2 YFSETQ, per germline. The CDR3 sequence is 15 residues long. CDR3 sequence (DNA): TGCGCCAGCAGCTTGGGGACAGGGATCACCGGGGAGCTGTTTTTT. Protein sequence: CASSLGTGITGELFF.

The chain recombines TRBV5-1 with TRBJ1-2; D is perhaps TRBD1 (5 bases). The V and J ends lost 2 bases and 8 bases respectively, with 16 bases between them. CDR3 length: 14 residues. The germline V gene encodes CDR1 SGHRS and CDR2 YFSETQ. The CDR3 nucleotides read TGCGCCAGCAGCTTAATAGAGGGGTCAGGAGGCTACACCTTC. Residues: CASSLIEGSGGYTF.

V is TRBV7-8 and J is TRBJ1-2; 8 nucleotides line up with TRBD1. The CDR3 covers 14 residues. J lost 3 bases, V lost 4 bases, and 4 bases had no gene match. The germline V gene encodes CDR1 SGHVS and CDR2 FQNEAQ. CDR3: CASSYDRGYYGYTF. The CDR3 DNA reads TGTGCCAGCAGCTATGACAGGGGCTACTATGGCTACACCTTC.

The V and J genes are TRBV20-1 and TRBJ2-3, with 10 bases identical to TRBD2. J was trimmed by 3 bases and V by 1 base; bases with no gene match: 13. The CDR3 has 18 residues. Germline-derived CDR1 and CDR2 are DFQATT and SNEGSKA (reference sequence). CDR3 sequence: CSARGFNKRGGGTDTQYF. The CDR3 nucleotides read TGCAGTGCTAGAGGTTTTAACAAGCGGGGGGGCGGGACAGATACGCAGTATTTT.

V gene TRBV7-2 combines with J gene TRBJ2-1; D may match TRBD1 or TRBD2 (5 bases each). Germline CDR1 SGHTA, CDR2 FQGNSA. This CDR3 has 15 amino acids. Trimming removed 3 bases at V and 7 bases at J, with 16 bases between. CDR3 in DNA: TGTGCCAGCAGCTTTCCAGGGACGAGTGGAAATGAGCAGTTCTTC. Translated: CASSFPGTSGNEQFF.

This clonotype was found a few times. The chain carries TRBV20-1 and TRBJ1-5; possible D gene TRBD1, 5 bases. The CDR3 consists of 15 residues. Deletions cut 1 base from V and 2 bases from J, with 12 bases between. CDR1 DFQATT and CDR2 SNEGSKA come from the germline V gene (reference sequence). CDR3 nucleotide sequence: TGCAGTGCTAGAGTGGGGGGGGAGGGCAATCAGCCCCAGCATTTT. This encodes CSARVGGEGNQPQHF.